This T cell receptor beta chain was captured by sequencing in a study of shared clonotypes between healthy human individuals. Study-wide findings and caveats: In several donors, around 4.5% of naive CD4 clonotypes appeared in common. Enrolling few donors narrowed the genetic and exposure-history diversity that was represented. Generally, estimated richness proved larger in naive subsets than it did in memory subsets.

The CDR3 sequence is 15 residues long. The germline V gene encodes CDR1 MDHEN and CDR2 SYDVKM. With 5 bases clipped from V and 5 bases from J, the junction kept 8 bases outside the gene matches. Participating donors were healthy, HIV-negative adults free of recent acute infections or vaccinations. Note on this clone: The antigen is unknown.

TCRdb's copy holds only in-frame clones and misses some; the assay was immunoSEQ multiplex PCR. The data show roughly 640,000 clones, with around 97% seen just once and approximately 0.057% held by the top ten. This receptor was identified in a woman younger than 45 in good health. This chain connects TRBV28 to TRBJ1-5, with 8 positions matching TRBD1. Sequenced material: naive CD4+ T cells sorted from blood. The subset denotes: CD45RA+ positively selected. In nucleotides, the CDR3 is TGTGCCAGCAGTCCCGGAGGACAGGGTTATCAGCCCCAGCATTTT. Amino acid sequence: CASSPGGQGYQPQHF.